This TCR beta chain was documented in a study of shared T cell receptors in the human thymus. TCRdb's copy holds only in-frame clones and misses some; the assay was immunoSEQ multiplex PCR. The sample records some 720,000 clones, approximately 87% being singletons. Trimming at V came to 7 bases and at J to 7 bases, leaving 6 bases not matched to a gene. CDR1 and CDR2 from the germline V gene are MNHNY and SVGAGI (reference sequence). This CDR3 is 13 amino acids long. In addition, the sample was reused for a study of human thymus T cells. That paper states: Corrective heart surgery yielded resections, and these provided the thymus tissue. Thymic TCR repertoires of unrelated people reportedly overlapped highly.

The V call is TRBV6-6, the J call TRBJ2-1; 8 bases agree with TRBD2. This TCR was recovered from a boy younger than two with a congenital heart defect. The sample taken for sequencing was thymocytes. The CDR3 DNA sequence: TGTGCCAGCACCCACGGGGGGGCTAATGAGCAGTTCTTC. Protein: CASTHGGANEQFF.